The next 14 T cell receptor beta chains were all read from a single sample in a study of cytomegalovirus exposure and HLA in healthy donors. Use of 60 Vbeta and 13 Jbeta primers characterized the PCR. Repertoires were generated with immunoSEQ multiplex PCR, while TCRdb's copy carries only in-frame clones and drops some. This sample yields approximately 150,000 clones, of which roughly four fifths are seen a single time; less than 4% belongs to the top ten. The specimen was PBMCs. These receptors all come from a male donor in good health and CMV-seronegative.

The rearrangement joins TRBV19 to TRBJ2-7, with 12 bases matching TRBD2. The CDR3 spans 16 residues. J lost 1 base, V lost 5 bases, and 6 bases had no gene match. Germline V gives CDR1 LNHDA, CDR2 SQIVND (reference sequence). The CDR3 DNA reads as TGTGCCAGTAGTTCACCGGGACTAGCGGGTTCCTACGAGCAGTACTTC. Translated, it gives CASSSPGLAGSYEQYF.

The chain combines TRBV5-5 with TRBJ1-1; 8 nucleotides line up with TRBD1. Germline values: CDR1 SGHKS, CDR2 YYEKEE (reference sequence). This CDR3 has 13 residues. Unmatched junction bases numbered 3, after V lost 1 base and J lost 7 bases. The CDR3 sequence: CASSLQGAVEAFF. CDR3 DNA sequence: TGTGCCAGCAGCTTGCAGGGGGCGGTTGAAGCTTTCTTT. The variable domain in full, completed from reference TRBV5-5 and TRBJ1-1, reads DAGVTQSPTHLIKTRGQQVTLRCSPISGHKSVSWYQQVLGQGPQFIFQYYEKEERGRGNFPDRFSARQFPNYSSELNVNALLLGDSALYLCASSLQGAVEAFFGQGTRLTVV.

DNA for the CDR3: TGTGCCAGCAGAATCGGGGGGGCTAACACCGGGGAGCTGTTTTTT. Amino acids: CASRIGGANTGELFF. The V gene is TRBV27, the J gene TRBJ2-2; 8 positions agree with TRBD2. The V gene end was trimmed by 6 bases and the J gene end by 2 bases; junction bases not matched to a gene: 5. The CDR3 has 15 residues. The germline V gene has CDR1 MNHEY and CDR2 SMNVEV (reference sequence).

The J gene is TRBJ2-3, the V gene TRBV9; tentatively, D is TRBD1 (5 bases). Germline V gene sequence: CDR1 SGDLS, CDR2 YYNGEE. V was cut by 5 bases and J by 0 bases, with 13 bases left in between. The CDR3 covers 15 residues. CDR3 nucleotide sequence: TGTGCCAGCAGTGATATGGGGCTGAGCACAGATACGCAGTATTTT. This sequence encodes CASSDMGLSTDTQYF.

This chain connects TRBV5-4 to TRBJ2-5; D gene uncertain. The J call may not be correct, given that the DNA end is closer to TRBJ2-7. The CDR3 loop spans 13 amino acids. Germline-derived CDR1 and CDR2 are SGHNT and YYREEE (reference sequence). Here the CDR3 DNA reads TGTGCCAGCAGCCCCGACGGAGCCTACGAGCAGTACTTC. Protein sequence: CASSPDGAYEQYF.

The chain uses TRBV5-1 and TRBJ2-5; D is possibly TRBD1 (6 bases). The germline V gene encodes CDR1 SGHRS and CDR2 YFSETQ. The CDR3 consists of 13 residues. V lost 6 bases and J lost 5, with 14 bases in between. In DNA, the CDR3 is TGCGCCAGCAACCCACAGGGTGGGGAGACCCAGTACTTC. Translation: CASNPQGGETQYF. Supplemented by reference TRBV5-1 and TRBJ2-5, the full variable domain reads KAGVTQTPRYLIKTRGQQVTLSCSPISGHRSVSWYQQTPGQGLQFLFEYFSETQRNKGNFPGRFSGRQFSNSRSEMNVSTLELGDSALYLCASNPQGGETQYFGPGTRLLVL.

This clone was recorded a few times. The V and J genes are TRBV5-8 and TRBJ1-4, with D perhaps matching TRBD1 (5 bases). CDR1 is SGHTS, CDR2 YDEGEE, per germline. The CDR3 has 18 residues. With 0 bases removed from V and 0 bases from J, the gap between germline ends came to 15 bases. Written as DNA, the CDR3 is TGTGCCAGCAGCTTGGTACCAGGGCGGAGGGCAACTAATGAAAAACTGTTTTTT. Protein sequence: CASSLVPGRRATNEKLFF.

This chain uses TRBV7-9 with TRBJ1-3; no definite D call. The CDR3 is made up of 14 amino acids. The germline V gene has CDR1 SEHNR and CDR2 FQNEAQ (reference sequence). Trimming cost V 3 bases and J 0 bases, with 6 bases left between them. DNA for the CDR3: TGTGCCAGCAGCTTCTTGAGCTCTGGAAACACCATATATTTT. As protein: CASSFLSSGNTIYF.

Note on this clone: Germline is not matched at one junction end, which may reflect a read error. The chain carries TRBV7-7 and TRBJ2-1; D perhaps matches TRBD1 (6 bases). CDR3 length: 16 residues. Looked up from germline, CDR1 is SSHAT and CDR2 is FNYEAQ (reference sequence). In nucleotides, the CDR3 is TGTGCTAGCAGCTCCCAACCCCCAGGGGCCTACAATGAGCAGTTCTTC. As protein: CASSSQPPGAYNEQFF.

The chain links TRBV2 to TRBJ2-1, with D possibly being TRBD1 (5 bases). Per the germline V gene, CDR1 is SNHLY and CDR2 is FYNNEI. The V and J ends lost 2 bases and 6 bases respectively, with 11 bases between them. There are 14 residues in the CDR3. The CDR3 coding sequence is TGTGCCAGCAGTGAAAGGGGCCACTCCAATGAGCAGTTCTTC. This sequence encodes CASSERGHSNEQFF.

This clone has just a few counts. The chain links TRBV11-2 to TRBJ2-7; the D is unclear. V lost 3 bases and J lost 0, with 18 bases in between. Per the germline V gene, CDR1 is SGHAT and CDR2 is FQNNGV. The CDR3 consists of 17 residues. CDR3 in DNA: TGTGCCAGCAGCTTGGGCCCCTATGCCCCGGACTCCTACGAGCAGTACTTC. Protein: CASSLGPYAPDSYEQYF. Full variable domain (rest looked up from reference TRBV11-2 and TRBJ2-7): EAGVAQSPRYKIIEKRQSVAFWCNPISGHATLYWYQQILGQGPKLLIQFQNNGVVDDSQLPKDRFSAERLKGVDSTLKIQPAKLEDSAVYLCASSLGPYAPDSYEQYFGPGTRLTVT.

This rearrangement joins TRBV28 to TRBJ2-5; D not certain. The J call could be wrong; TRBJ2-7 is a better fit for the DNA end. Germline lookup yields CDR1 MDHEN and CDR2 SYDVKM. The CDR3 consists of 14 residues. The CDR3 here is CASSLSGLTYEQYF. DNA for the CDR3: TGTGCCAGCAGTCTAAGTGGGCTTACCTACGAGCAGTACTTC.

This rearrangement joins TRBV29-1 to TRBJ2-1; the D gene is possibly TRBD1 (5 bases). This CDR3 comprises 14 residues. Germline V CDR1 and CDR2: SQVTM, ANQGSEA. Between the trimmed V and J ends, which lost 3 bases and 0 bases, there was a span of 9 bases. Here the CDR3 reads CSVDKQGSYNEQFF. CDR3 in DNA: TGCAGCGTTGATAAGCAGGGCTCCTACAATGAGCAGTTCTTC.

This clone was observed once. The rearrangement links TRBV30 to TRBJ2-2; D is perhaps TRBD1 (7 bases). V was shortened by 1 base and J by 7 bases, with 19 bases between the two germline ends. The germline V gene has CDR1 GTSNPN and CDR2 SVGIG (reference sequence). The CDR3 sequence is 16 residues long. The CDR3, as DNA: TGTGCCTGGAGTGGGGGGCCAGGGGGGTTTGACGGGGAGCTGTTTTTT. Its protein is CAWSGGPGGFDGELFF.